This TCR beta chain was identified during a study of blood T cell repertoires in COVID-19. TCRdb keeps only in-frame clones here, not all; method: immunoSEQ multiplex PCR. Of over 150,000 clones listed, 84% were seen once; the top ten hold roughly 3%. This CDR3 is 15 amino acids long. The rearrangement uses TRBV7-5 and TRBJ1-6; TRBD1 was called by the table and not checked on the DNA. TRBV7-5 corresponds to a pseudogene. This TCR was sampled from a woman aged 25 to 39 who had recovered from COVID-19. The sample consisted of PBMCs or T cells enriched from blood (not recorded which). This CDR3 is CARSRTGRYNSPLHF. CDR3 bases: TGTGCCAGAAGCCGGACAGGGCGTTATAATTCACCCCTCCACTTT.